This T cell receptor (beta chain) was recovered during a study of T cell clones after liver transplantation. On this clone itself: The antigen remains undetermined.

Findings and limits, study-wide: These preliminary findings come from unstandardized post-transplant sampling times.

Method: immunoSEQ multiplex PCR; TCRdb's copy keeps in-frame clones and lacks some. The table shows some 70,000 clones, with 75% to 90% occurring only once. Germline V gene lookup returns CDR1 SGHDT and CDR2 YYEEEE. With 2 bases removed from V and 5 bases from J, the gap between germline ends came to 13 bases. The CDR3 sequence is 14 residues long. This chain uses TRBV5-6 with TRBJ1-1; D unresolved. This receptor was identified in a human donor who received a liver transplant. The source was CD4+ T cells from blood, collected before liver transplant. CDR3: CASSLGTGMTEAFF. The CDR3 DNA sequence: TGTGCCAGCAGCTTAGGTACGGGGATGACTGAAGCTTTCTTT. Supplemented by reference TRBV5-6 and TRBJ1-1, the full variable domain reads DAGVTQSPTHLIKTRGQQVTLRCSPKSGHDTVSWYQQALGQGPQFIFQYYEEEERQRGNFPDRFSGHQFPNYSSELNVNALLLGDSALYLCASSLGTGMTEAFFGQGTRLTVV.